One sample yielded the 18 T cell receptor beta chains listed below, sequenced in a study of blood T cell repertoires in COVID-19 (dated by TCRdb to 2018 to 2020). Library preparation used the immunoSEQ multiplex PCR assay. TCRdb holds this immuneACCESS table with in-frame rearrangements only. Some clones are missing; in checked studies, unresolved V genes explain under half, and the rest has no known cause. The sample has a few hundred thousand clones on record, approximately 85% of them singletons. The ten largest clones capture roughly 4.6% of the sample. Sequencing used peripheral blood. These receptors originate from a man aged 50-60 years with active or convalescent COVID-19.

The genes are TRBV5-1 and TRBJ2-7; 9 bases align to TRBD1. V lost 4 bases, J lost 3 bases, and 5 bases stayed unmatched. The CDR3 has 14 amino acids. Per germline, CDR1 SGHRS and CDR2 YFSETQ. The CDR3 spells CASSRGDRVYEQYF. CDR3 in DNA: TGCGCCAGCAGCCGCGGGGACAGGGTCTACGAGCAGTACTTC.

J is TRBJ2-7 and V is TRBV19, with 8 bases lining up with TRBD1. This CDR3 comprises 15 residues. Germline-derived CDR1 and CDR2 are LNHDA and SQIVND (reference sequence). The J segment lost 2 bases and the V segment lost 5 bases, leaving 8 bases of the junction unmatched. Here the CDR3 DNA reads TGTGCCAGTAGTCTTTCTTGGACAGGGACCTACGAGCAGTACTTC. Translated, it gives CASSLSWTGTYEQYF.

V gene TRBV5-6 combines with J gene TRBJ2-3; D call uncertain. CDR1 SGHDT and CDR2 YYEEEE come from the germline V gene. V lost 1 base and J lost 5, with 23 bases in between. This CDR3 is built from 18 residues. The CDR3 loop is CASSLPYRQMPAEDTQYF. CDR3 in DNA: TGTGCCAGCAGCTTGCCCTACCGACAAATGCCCGCCGAAGATACGCAGTATTTT.

This clone was found a few times. The V gene is TRBV2, the J gene TRBJ2-2; tentative D call: TRBD1 (5 bases). Germline V gene sequence: CDR1 SNHLY, CDR2 FYNNEI. The CDR3 consists of 15 residues. Trimming took 1 base from V and 5 from J, leaving 11 bases between them. The CDR3 spells CASSEVQGWTGELFF. The CDR3 nucleotides are TGTGCCAGCAGTGAAGTGCAGGGCTGGACCGGGGAGCTGTTTTTT.

This chain joins TRBV4-1 and TRBJ2-5; TRBD1 might be the D (5 bases). The CDR3 length is 16 residues. Trimming stripped 0 bases from V and 2 bases from J, with 13 bases between. Germline assignment: CDR1 MGHRA and CDR2 YSYEKL. DNA of the CDR3: TGCGCCAGCAGCCAAGATCAGGGTGGGGCTCAAGAGACCCAGTACTTC. Translation gives CASSQDQGGAQETQYF.

This sequence joins TRBV3-1 (or the pseudogene TRBV3-2) and TRBJ1-5, with D tentatively TRBD1 (5 bases). The V end was cut by 2 bases, the J end by 4 bases, with 9 bases between. The germline CDR1 and CDR2 sequences are LGHDT and YNNKEL (reference sequence). CDR3 length: 14 amino acids. CDR3 nucleotide sequence: TGTGCCAGCAGCCAACGACAGCAGAATCAGCCCCAGCATTTT. It is translated as CASSQRQQNQPQHF.

The chain has TRBV30 and TRBJ1-2; the match to TRBD1 covers 9 bases. Per germline, CDR1 GTSNPN and CDR2 SVGIG (reference sequence). V lost 6 bases to trimming and J lost 7 bases; unmatched junction nucleotides: 12. The CDR3 runs 14 residues. The CDR3 DNA reads as TGTGCCTGCCTCCGGCGGACAGGGGATCGTGGCTACACCTTC. Amino acids: CACLRRTGDRGYTF.

This clone has a single count. This chain links TRBV5-1 with TRBJ2-1; the match to TRBD1 covers 8 bases. Germline V gene sequence: CDR1 SGHRS, CDR2 YFSETQ. The J segment lost 7 bases and the V segment lost 4 bases, leaving 13 bases of the junction unmatched. This CDR3 is 16 amino acids long. In DNA form, the CDR3 reads TGCGCCAGCAGCCCGGGCAGACAGGGGCTCCGGAATGAGCAGTTCTTC. It specifies CASSPGRQGLRNEQFF.

This clone was detected a few times. This chain uses TRBV28 with TRBJ1-2, with D possibly TRBD1 on 5 matching bases. The CDR3 contains 18 residues. The V end lost 5 bases, the J end lost 2 bases, and 24 bases lay between the germline ends. Per the germline V gene, CDR1 is MDHEN and CDR2 is SYDVKM. The CDR3, as DNA: TGTGCCAGCAGTGAGCCCGGGACTCCTACAAAGCAGAACTATGGCTACACCTTC. Protein sequence: CASSEPGTPTKQNYGYTF.

This clone was recorded once. This chain uses TRBV5-5 with TRBJ1-4; TRBD1 is a possible D gene (5 bases). This CDR3 has 14 amino acids. V was clipped by 0 bases and J by 5 bases, with 8 bases between them. Germline-derived CDR1 and CDR2 are SGHKS and YYEKEE (reference sequence). The CDR3 DNA follows: TGTGCCAGCAGCTTGGGACAGAGAAATGAAAAACTGTTTTTT. Encoded protein: CASSLGQRNEKLFF. The full variable domain, with the rest looked up from reference TRBV5-5 and TRBJ1-4, is DAGVTQSPTHLIKTRGQQVTLRCSPISGHKSVSWYQQVLGQGPQFIFQYYEKEERGRGNFPDRFSARQFPNYSSELNVNALLLGDSALYLCASSLGQRNEKLFFGSGTQLSVL.

The sample holds one count of this clone. J is TRBJ1-2 and V is TRBV9; D not certain. The CDR3 length is 16 residues. Trimming shortened V by 0 bases and J by 3 bases, and 15 bases separated the two germline ends. Germline V gene sequence: CDR1 SGDLS, CDR2 YYNGEE. The CDR3 coding sequence is TGTGCCAGCAGCGTAGAGCCTGGGCCGGACTACTATGGCTACACCTTC. It yields the protein CASSVEPGPDYYGYTF.

The chain couples TRBV5-6 to TRBJ2-7; a weak D match, TRBD2 (6 bases). The ends were cut back, 0 bases at V and 0 bases at J, with 13 bases in the middle. The CDR3 consists of 16 residues. Germline CDR1 reads SGHDT; CDR2 reads YYEEEE. DNA of the CDR3: TGTGCCAGCAGCTTGGCCAGGGCGGGGAGCTCCTACGAGCAGTACTTC. It yields the protein CASSLARAGSSYEQYF.

This clone was seen a single time. The CDR3, as DNA: TGTGCCAGCAGCCCCCTCCTCGGGGGTCGAAACTATGGCTACACCTTC. Translated, it gives CASSPLLGGRNYGYTF. The rearrangement uses TRBV11-2 and TRBJ1-2, with a possible D match to TRBD1 (5 bases). Germline CDR1 SGHAT, CDR2 FQNNGV. Trimming pared 5 bases from V and 2 bases from J, leaving 18 bases between. The length of the CDR3 is 16 residues.

The chain uses TRBV9 and TRBJ2-1; TRBD1 is a possible D gene (6 bases). Germline V gene lookup returns CDR1 SGDLS and CDR2 YYNGEE. V gave up 0 bases and J gave up 0 bases, with 10 bases separating them. This CDR3 is built from 16 residues. CDR3 region: CASSVADRSSYNEQFF. The CDR3 nucleotides are TGTGCCAGCAGCGTAGCTGACAGGAGCTCCTACAATGAGCAGTTCTTC.

The chain couples TRBV19 to TRBJ2-6; D gene uncertain. The CDR3 has 15 residues. In germline, CDR1 is LNHDA, CDR2 SQIVND (reference sequence). V lost 4 bases and J 0 bases, leaving 7 bases between the germline ends. In DNA form, the CDR3 reads TGTGCCAGTAGTACCTTATACTCTGGGGCCAACGTCCTGACTTTC. Translating it yields CASSTLYSGANVLTF.

The chain is built from TRBV9 and TRBJ2-5; 14 nucleotides agree with TRBD2. CDR3 size: 16 residues. Germline V gives CDR1 SGDLS, CDR2 YYNGEE. V was pared by 0 bases and J by 2 bases, with 0 bases of the junction left unmatched. The CDR3 DNA is TGTGCCAGCAGCGTAGGACTAGCGGGGGGGCAAGAGACCCAGTACTTC. Its protein is CASSVGLAGGQETQYF.

V is TRBV19 and J is TRBJ2-1; possible D gene TRBD2, 6 bases. Germline V gives CDR1 LNHDA, CDR2 SQIVND (reference sequence). Trimming removed 3 bases at V and 5 bases at J, with 11 bases between. The CDR3 is made up of 14 amino acids. This CDR3 is CASSISSANNEQFF. CDR3 in DNA: TGTGCCAGTAGTATCTCTAGCGCAAACAATGAGCAGTTCTTC.

The V call is TRBV29-1, the J call TRBJ1-3; D unresolved. CDR1 is SQVTM and CDR2 is ANQGSEA in the germline V gene. This CDR3 contains 11 residues. The ends were cut back, 7 bases at V and 0 bases at J, with 4 bases in the middle. The CDR3 coding sequence is TGCAGCGGGCACTCTGGAAACACCATATATTTT. Translated, it gives CSGHSGNTIYF.